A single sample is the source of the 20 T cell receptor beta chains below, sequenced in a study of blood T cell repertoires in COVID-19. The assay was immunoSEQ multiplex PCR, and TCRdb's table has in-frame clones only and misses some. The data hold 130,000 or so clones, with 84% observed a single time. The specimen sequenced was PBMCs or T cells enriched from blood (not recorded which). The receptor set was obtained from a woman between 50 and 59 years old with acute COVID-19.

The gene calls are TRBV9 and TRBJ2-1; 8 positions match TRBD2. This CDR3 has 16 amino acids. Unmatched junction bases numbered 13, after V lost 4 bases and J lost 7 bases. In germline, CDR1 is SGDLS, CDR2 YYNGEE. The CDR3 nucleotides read TGTGCCAGCAGCCGGTATGGAGCGGGAGTTAGTAATGAGCAGTTCTTC. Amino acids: CASSRYGAGVSNEQFF.

The CDR3 DNA reads as TGCGCCAGACTAGCGGGAGGGTCCTACGAGCAGTACTTC. Translation: CARLAGGSYEQYF. The V and J genes are TRBV5-1 and TRBJ2-7; 13 nucleotides line up with TRBD2. V shed 8 bases, J shed 1 base, and the junction held 0 bases outside the gene matches. CDR1 and CDR2 from the germline V gene are SGHRS and YFSETQ. This CDR3 spans 13 amino acids.

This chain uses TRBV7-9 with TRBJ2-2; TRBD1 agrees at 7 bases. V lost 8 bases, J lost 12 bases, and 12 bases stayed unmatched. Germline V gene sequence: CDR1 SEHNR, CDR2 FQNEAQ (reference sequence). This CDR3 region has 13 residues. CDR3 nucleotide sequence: TGTGCCAGCTGCACAGGGGTGGAGGATAAGCTGTTTTTT. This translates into CASCTGVEDKLFF.

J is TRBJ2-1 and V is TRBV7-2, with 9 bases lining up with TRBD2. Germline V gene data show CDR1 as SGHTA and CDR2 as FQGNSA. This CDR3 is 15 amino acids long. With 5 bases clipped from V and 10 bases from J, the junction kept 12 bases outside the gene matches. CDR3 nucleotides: TGTGCCAGCAGCCCATCTCTAGCGGGAAGCAAGGAGCAGTTCTTC. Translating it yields CASSPSLAGSKEQFF.

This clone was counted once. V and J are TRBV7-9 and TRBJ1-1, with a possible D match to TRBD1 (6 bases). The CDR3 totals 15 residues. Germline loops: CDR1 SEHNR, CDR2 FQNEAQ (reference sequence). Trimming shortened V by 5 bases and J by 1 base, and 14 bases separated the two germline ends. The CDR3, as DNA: TGTGCCAGCAGCCAGGGGTCAGCCAAGAACACTGAAGCTTTCTTT. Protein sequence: CASSQGSAKNTEAFF.

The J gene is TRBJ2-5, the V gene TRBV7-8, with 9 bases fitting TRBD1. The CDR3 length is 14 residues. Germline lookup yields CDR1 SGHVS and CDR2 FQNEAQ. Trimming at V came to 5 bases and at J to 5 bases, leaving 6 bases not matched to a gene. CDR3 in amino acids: CASSPRDRAETQYF. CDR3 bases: TGTGCCAGCAGCCCCCGGGACAGGGCCGAGACCCAGTACTTC.

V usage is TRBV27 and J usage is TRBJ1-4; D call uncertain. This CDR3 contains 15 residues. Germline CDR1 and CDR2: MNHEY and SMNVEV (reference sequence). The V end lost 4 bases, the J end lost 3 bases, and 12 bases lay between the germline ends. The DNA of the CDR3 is TGTGCCAGCAGTTCTCGGTATGAGGCTAATGAAAAACTGTTTTTT. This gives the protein CASSSRYEANEKLFF. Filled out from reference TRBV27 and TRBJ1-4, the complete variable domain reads EAQVTQNPRYLITVTGKKLTVTCSQNMNHEYMSWYRQDPGLGLRQIYYSMNVEVTDKGDVPEGYKVSRKEKRNFPLILESPSPNQTSLYFCASSSRYEANEKLFFGSGTQLSVL.

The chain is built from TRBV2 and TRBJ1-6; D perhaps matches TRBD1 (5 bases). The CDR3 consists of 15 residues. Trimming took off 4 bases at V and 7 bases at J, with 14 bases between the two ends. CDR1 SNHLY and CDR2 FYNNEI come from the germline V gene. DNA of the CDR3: TGTGCCAGCAGTGTCGCTAGGACACAAAATTCACCCCTCCACTTT. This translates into CASSVARTQNSPLHF.

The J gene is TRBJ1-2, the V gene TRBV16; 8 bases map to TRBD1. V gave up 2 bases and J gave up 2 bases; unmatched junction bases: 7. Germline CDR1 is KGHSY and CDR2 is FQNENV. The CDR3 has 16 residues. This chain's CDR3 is CASSQPRTGQNYGYTF. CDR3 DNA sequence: TGTGCCAGCAGCCAACCCCGGACAGGGCAAAACTATGGCTACACCTTC. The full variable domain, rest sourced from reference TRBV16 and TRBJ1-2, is GEEVAQTPKHLVRGEGQKAKLYCAPIKGHSYVFWYQQVLKNEFKFLISFQNENVFDETGMPKERFSAKCLPNSPCSLEIQATKLEDSAVYFCASSQPRTGQNYGYTFGSGTRLTVV.

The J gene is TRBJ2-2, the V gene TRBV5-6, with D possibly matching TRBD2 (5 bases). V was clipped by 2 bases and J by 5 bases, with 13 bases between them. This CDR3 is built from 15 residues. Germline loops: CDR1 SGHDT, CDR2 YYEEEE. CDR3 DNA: TGTGCCAGCAGCTTCGGCCGCCGGGGAACCGGGGAGCTGTTTTTT. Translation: CASSFGRRGTGELFF.

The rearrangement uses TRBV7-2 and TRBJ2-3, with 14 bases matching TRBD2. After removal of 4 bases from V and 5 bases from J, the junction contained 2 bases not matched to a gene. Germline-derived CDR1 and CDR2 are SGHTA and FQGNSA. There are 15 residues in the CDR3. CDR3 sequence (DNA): TGTGCCAGCAGCTCGGGACTAGCGGGAGAAGATACGCAGTATTTT. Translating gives CASSSGLAGEDTQYF.

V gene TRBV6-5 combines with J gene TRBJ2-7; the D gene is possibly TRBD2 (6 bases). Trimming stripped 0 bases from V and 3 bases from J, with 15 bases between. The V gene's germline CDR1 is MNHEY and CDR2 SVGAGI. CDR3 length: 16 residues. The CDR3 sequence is CASSYSIQLARYEQYF. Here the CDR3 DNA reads TGTGCCAGCAGTTACTCGATCCAACTAGCCCGCTACGAGCAGTACTTC.

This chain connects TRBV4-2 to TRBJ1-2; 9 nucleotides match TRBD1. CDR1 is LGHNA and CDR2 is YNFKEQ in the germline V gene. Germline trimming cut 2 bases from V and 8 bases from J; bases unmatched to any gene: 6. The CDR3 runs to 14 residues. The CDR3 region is CASSQTGTGLGYTF. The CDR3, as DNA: TGTGCCAGCAGCCAAACCGGGACAGGGCTGGGCTACACCTTC.

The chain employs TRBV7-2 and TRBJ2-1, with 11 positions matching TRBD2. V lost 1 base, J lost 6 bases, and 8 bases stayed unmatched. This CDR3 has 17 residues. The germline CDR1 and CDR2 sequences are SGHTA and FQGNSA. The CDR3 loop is CASSLVNGGLAGNEQFF. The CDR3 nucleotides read TGTGCCAGCAGCTTAGTAAACGGTGGACTAGCGGGCAATGAGCAGTTCTTC.

The CDR3 here is CASSLSADPLPDTQYF. DNA for the CDR3: TGTGCCAGCAGCCTCAGCGCCGATCCACTGCCAGATACGCAGTATTTT. The rearrangement joins TRBV7-9 to TRBJ2-3; D unresolved. Trimming shortened V by 5 bases and J by 4 bases, and 19 bases separated the two germline ends. Germline V lookup: CDR1 SEHNR, CDR2 FQNEAQ (reference sequence). CDR3 size: 16 residues.

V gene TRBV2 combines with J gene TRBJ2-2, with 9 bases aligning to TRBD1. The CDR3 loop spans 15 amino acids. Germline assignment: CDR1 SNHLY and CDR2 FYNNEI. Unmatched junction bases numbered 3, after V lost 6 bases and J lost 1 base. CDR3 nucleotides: TGTGCCAGCAGGGGACAGGGTTGGAACACCGGGGAGCTGTTTTTT. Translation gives CASRGQGWNTGELFF. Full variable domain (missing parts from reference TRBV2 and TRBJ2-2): EPEVTQTPSHQVTQMGQEVILRCVPISNHLYFYWYRQILGQKVEFLVSFYNNEISEKSEIFDDQFSVERPDGSNFTLKIRSTKLEDSAMYFCASRGQGWNTGELFFGEGSRLTVL.

CDR3 sequence reads: CASSGGSGNEQFF. The CDR3 nucleotides read TGTGCCAGCAGCGGCGGGAGTGGCAATGAGCAGTTCTTC. J is TRBJ2-1 and V is TRBV7-9, with 7 bases matching TRBD2. Germline CDR1 and CDR2: SEHNR and FQNEAQ (reference sequence). This CDR3 is 13 amino acids long. V gave up 5 bases and J gave up 6 bases; unmatched junction bases: 4.

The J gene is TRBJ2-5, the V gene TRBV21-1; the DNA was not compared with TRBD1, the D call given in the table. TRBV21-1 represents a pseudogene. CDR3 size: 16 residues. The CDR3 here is CASWGSPGTGFETQYF. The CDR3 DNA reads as TGTGCCAGCTGGGGTTCTCCCGGGACAGGGTTTGAGACCCAGTACTTC.

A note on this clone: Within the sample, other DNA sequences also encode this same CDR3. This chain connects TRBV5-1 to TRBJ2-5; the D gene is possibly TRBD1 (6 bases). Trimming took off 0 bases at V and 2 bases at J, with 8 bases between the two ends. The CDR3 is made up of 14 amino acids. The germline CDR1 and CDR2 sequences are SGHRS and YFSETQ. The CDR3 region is CASSLGQGQETQYF. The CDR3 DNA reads TGCGCCAGCAGCTTGGGGCAGGGGCAAGAGACCCAGTACTTC.

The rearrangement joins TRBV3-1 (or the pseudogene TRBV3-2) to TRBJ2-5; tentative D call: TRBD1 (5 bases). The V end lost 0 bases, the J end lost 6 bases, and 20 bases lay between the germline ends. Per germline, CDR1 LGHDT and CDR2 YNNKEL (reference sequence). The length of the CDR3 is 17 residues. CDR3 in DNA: TGTGCCAGCAGCCAAGATATCAGGGCTCGCCACGGAAAGACCCAGTACTTC. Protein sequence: CASSQDIRARHGKTQYF.